These 11 T cell receptor beta chains came from one sample sequenced in a study of T cells in Graves' hyperthyroidism and ophthalmopathy. TCR beta CDR3 sequences were amplified from RNA transcripts. During a first-round RT-PCR of the TCR CDR3, the HTBI primer set was used. MiXCR was run by TCRdb on the multiplex PCR reads, yielding one entry per CDR3 protein. This sample has roughly 500,000 distinct CDR3 sequences, with less than 25% found just once. Sequencing was carried out using blood. Receptors were obtained from a woman aged 30 to 39 with Graves' ophthalmopathy.

To note about this clonotype: This could be a read error, since a much larger clone is one nucleotide away. The chain has TRBV29-1 and TRBJ2-6; no reliable D call. Germline-derived CDR1 and CDR2 are SQVTM and ANQGSEA. The CDR3 is 14 residues long. Between the trimmed V and J ends, which lost 4 bases and 3 bases, there was a span of 10 bases. The DNA for the CDR3 is TGCAGCGTTGTTTGTGACATTGGGGCCAACGTCCTGACTTTC. Its translation: CSVVCDIGANVLTF. Using reference TRBV29-1 and TRBJ2-6 for the parts outside the CDR3, the full variable domain is SAVISQKPSRDICQRGTSLTIQCQVDSQVTMMFWYRQQPGQSLTLIATANQGSEATYESGFVIDKFPISRPNLTFSTLTVSNMSPEDSSIYLCSVVCDIGANVLTFGAGSRLTVL.

This clonotype was seen ten or more times. The chain is built from TRBV6-5 and TRBJ1-5, with TRBD1 matching 7 bases. Germline V gives CDR1 MNHEY, CDR2 SVGAGI. The CDR3 has 15 residues. V lost 0 bases to trimming and J lost 4 bases; unmatched junction nucleotides: 3. In DNA form, the CDR3 reads TGTGCCAGCAGTTACTCCAGGGGGGGGAATCAGCCCCAGCATTTT. Translating it yields CASSYSRGGNQPQHF.

This clonotype was counted between two and nine times. The chain employs TRBV10-3 and TRBJ2-7, with D uncertain. The V and J ends lost 0 bases and 0 bases respectively, with 21 bases between them. The CDR3 length is 19 residues. Germline V gene lookup returns CDR1 ENHRY and CDR2 SYGVKD. The CDR3 bases are TGTGCCATCAGTGAGTCGATACTCAGGCGACAACAGAGCTCCTACGAGCAGTACTTC. Protein: CAISESILRRQQSSYEQYF.

The chain is built from TRBV29-1 and TRBJ2-7, with 7 bases lining up with TRBD1. Per germline, CDR1 SQVTM and CDR2 ANQGSEA. Trimming took 5 bases from V and 0 from J; bases not matched to a gene: 7. The CDR3 runs to 14 residues. The CDR3 loop is CSVRKGASSYEQYF. The CDR3 nucleotides read TGCAGCGTTCGGAAGGGGGCTTCCTCCTACGAGCAGTACTTC.

Ten or more counts support this clonotype. The chain employs TRBV7-9 and TRBJ2-5; D is ambiguous. V lost 6 bases to trimming and J lost 0 bases, with 14 bases between them. This CDR3 is 15 amino acids long. Germline V gene data show CDR1 as SEHNR and CDR2 as FQNEAQ (reference sequence). The CDR3 reads CASRPTLVYQETQYF. The CDR3 DNA reads as TGTGCCAGCAGACCAACGCTGGTGTACCAAGAGACCCAGTACTTC. Together with reference TRBV7-9 and TRBJ2-5, the CDR3 gives the full variable domain: DTGVSQNPRHKITKRGQNVTFRCDPISEHNRLYWYRQTLGQGPEFLTYFQNEAQLEKSRLLSDRFSAERPKGSFSTLEIQRTEQGDSAMYLCASRPTLVYQETQYFGPGTRLLVL.

This clonotype was found many times. The rearrangement joins TRBV28 to TRBJ1-5; 8 bases match TRBD1. Trimming removed 7 bases from V and 8 bases from J; junction bases left unmatched: 10. The CDR3 runs 14 residues. Germline V CDR1 and CDR2: MDHEN, SYDVKM. Here the CDR3 DNA reads TGTGCCAGCAAGGGTAAGACAGGGGTGAAGCCCCAGCATTTT. Translation: CASKGKTGVKPQHF. Using reference TRBV28 and TRBJ1-5 for the parts outside the CDR3, the full variable domain is DVKVTQSSRYLVKRTGEKVFLECVQDMDHENMFWYRQDPGLGLRLIYFSYDVKMKEKGDIPEGYSVSREKKERFSLILESASTNQTSMYLCASKGKTGVKPQHFGDGTRLSIL.

This clonotype appeared many times. One end of the junction varies from germline; a read error may be responsible. The chain links TRBV7-6 to TRBJ2-5, with TRBD1 matching 9 bases. The CDR3 has 15 residues. Germline assignment: CDR1 SGHVS and CDR2 FNYEAQ. CDR3 sequence: CASRFRDRAQETQYF. The CDR3 coding sequence is TGTGCCAGCCGCTTCCGGGACAGGGCTCAAGAGACCCAGTACTTC.

The chain joins TRBV28 to TRBJ2-7, with TRBD2 matching 9 bases. The germline gives CDR1 MDHEN, CDR2 SYDVKM. The V and J ends lost 5 bases and 2 bases, in that order; junction bases with no gene match: 4. The CDR3 has 14 amino acids. The CDR3 DNA follows: TGTGCCAGCAGTCCCCTAGCGGGGACCTACGAGCAGTACTTC. It specifies CASSPLAGTYEQYF.

This sequence joins TRBV13 and TRBJ2-4; the match to TRBD2 covers 14 bases. V lost 4 bases to trimming and J lost 8 bases; unmatched junction nucleotides: 10. CDR1 PRHDT and CDR2 FYEKMQ come from the germline V gene (reference sequence). The CDR3 covers 17 residues. This CDR3 is CASSSTTSGGAVDIQYF. In DNA, the CDR3 is TGTGCCAGCAGCTCCACGACTAGCGGGGGGGCTGTGGACATTCAGTACTTC.

The chain uses TRBV29-1 and TRBJ1-1; 10 nucleotides agree with TRBD1. Germline values: CDR1 SQVTM, CDR2 ANQGSEA. This CDR3 has 15 residues. The V and J ends lost 5 bases and 2 bases, in that order; junction bases with no gene match: 8. The CDR3 loop reads CSVTGQGISNTEAFF. In nucleotides, the CDR3 is TGCAGCGTTACGGGACAGGGGATAAGTAACACTGAAGCTTTCTTT. The full variable domain, completed using reference TRBV29-1 and TRBJ1-1, is SAVISQKPSRDICQRGTSLTIQCQVDSQVTMMFWYRQQPGQSLTLIATANQGSEATYESGFVIDKFPISRPNLTFSTLTVSNMSPEDSSIYLCSVTGQGISNTEAFFGQGTRLTVV.

This clonotype was seen ten or more times. CDR3 DNA sequence: TGTGCCAGTAGTATAGATCACAGGGATCAGCCCCAGCATTTT. It codes for CASSIDHRDQPQHF. The chain employs TRBV19 and TRBJ1-5; TRBD1 might be the D (6 bases). V dropped 0 bases and J dropped 5 bases, with 8 bases sitting between them. The CDR3 is 14 residues long. In germline, CDR1 is LNHDA, CDR2 SQIVND (reference sequence).